One and the same sample provided the 6 T cell receptor beta chains below, sequenced in a study of blood T cell repertoires in COVID-19 (dated by TCRdb to the early 2020s). The receptor library was made with the immunoSEQ multiplex PCR assay. TCRdb holds this immuneACCESS table with in-frame rearrangements only. Some clones are missing; in checked studies, unresolved V genes explain under half, and the rest has no known cause. Across this sample there are about 380,000 clones, with less than 90% seen only once. The ten largest clones capture around 3% of the sample. Sample: PBMCs or T cells enriched from blood (not recorded which). These receptors originate from a woman under 40 who had recovered from COVID-19.

The genes are TRBV9 and TRBJ2-2; 7 bases fit TRBD1. CDR3 length equals 15 residues. The germline V gene has CDR1 SGDLS and CDR2 YYNGEE. V lost 6 bases to trimming and J lost 2 bases; unmatched junction nucleotides: 7. CDR3 bases: TGTGCCAGCAATCGGGACAGCGCTAACACCGGGGAGCTGTTTTTT. Translating it yields CASNRDSANTGELFF.

The chain carries TRBV4-2 and TRBJ1-1, with 8 bases identical to TRBD1. The CDR3 extends over 19 amino acids. Germline trimming cut 0 bases from V and 3 bases from J; bases unmatched to any gene: 15. The germline V gene encodes CDR1 LGHNA and CDR2 YNFKEQ. The CDR3 sequence: CASSQEPLNVQGADTEAFF. The CDR3 DNA sequence: TGTGCCAGCAGCCAAGAACCCCTTAACGTTCAGGGGGCGGACACTGAAGCTTTCTTT.

The chain has TRBV6-5 and TRBJ1-2; D gene ambiguous. The CDR3 extends over 13 amino acids. V lost 6 bases, J lost 6 bases, and 14 bases lay in between. The germline V gene encodes CDR1 MNHEY and CDR2 SVGAGI. CDR3 protein: CASRNIYLHGYTF. CDR3 nucleotides: TGTGCCAGCAGGAATATCTACCTCCATGGCTACACCTTC.

This sequence joins TRBV27 and TRBJ2-7; 7 positions match TRBD2. Germline V lookup: CDR1 MNHEY, CDR2 SMNVEV (reference sequence). V shed 3 bases, J shed 5 bases, and the junction held 13 bases outside the gene matches. The CDR3 runs 16 residues. As DNA, the CDR3 is TGTGCCAGCAGTTTGGAGGGAGGGAGACTAGCCCACGAGCAGTACTTC. It encodes CASSLEGGRLAHEQYF.

The rearrangement links TRBV9 to TRBJ1-1; weak D call: TRBD1 (6 bases). Trimming left V 4 bases short and J 2 bases short, with 12 bases between. CDR3 size: 14 residues. The V gene's germline CDR1 is SGDLS and CDR2 YYNGEE. The CDR3 reads CASSLTGSNTEAFF. The CDR3 nucleotides read TGTGCCAGCAGCCTCACAGGGTCTAACACTGAAGCTTTCTTT.

The chain is built from TRBV4-1 and TRBJ1-2; TRBD1 agrees at 10 bases. The V and J ends lost 4 bases and 7 bases, in that order; junction bases with no gene match: 9. Germline values: CDR1 MGHRA, CDR2 YSYEKL. The CDR3 has 15 residues. CDR3 protein: CASSRSTGGASGYTF. The CDR3 nucleotides are TGCGCCAGCAGCCGATCGACAGGGGGCGCATCTGGCTACACCTTC.